These 32 T cell receptor beta chains were all obtained from the same sample, sequenced in a study of T cell responses to AZD1222 COVID-19 vaccine. Profiled with immunoSEQ multiplex PCR; TCRdb holds only in-frame clones, not every one. The sample records about 180,000 clones, 85% to 95% being singletons. Sequencing used peripheral blood, obtained 28 days after the second AZD1222 dose. These receptors were collected from an adult who received the AZD1222 COVID-19 vaccine.

CDR3 DNA sequence: TGTGCCAGCAGCTTAGACGGGTTCCATGGCTACACCTTC. Translated, it gives CASSLDGFHGYTF. The rearrangement uses TRBV11-1 and TRBJ1-2; no definite D call. The CDR3 contains 13 residues. With 1 base removed from V and 6 bases from J, the gap between germline ends came to 9 bases. Per the germline V gene, CDR1 is SGHAT and CDR2 is FQDESV (reference sequence).

This rearrangement joins TRBV6-5 to TRBJ1-2, with TRBD1 matching 7 bases. The V gene's germline CDR1 is MNHEY and CDR2 SVGAGI. With 1 base clipped from V and 5 bases from J, the junction kept 4 bases outside the gene matches. This CDR3 is 14 amino acids long. The DNA of the CDR3 is TGTGCCAGCAGTTACTTTCCAGGGGGGTATGGCTACACCTTC. Translating it yields CASSYFPGGYGYTF.

This chain joins TRBV28 and TRBJ1-1, with D tentatively TRBD1 (5 bases). The CDR3 totals 16 residues. Trimming removed 6 bases at V and 6 bases at J, with 23 bases between. Germline V gives CDR1 MDHEN, CDR2 SYDVKM. The DNA of the CDR3 is TGTGCCAGCAGAATCCCGGGACGAGTGTCACACCCTGAAGCTTTCTTT. As protein: CASRIPGRVSHPEAFF.

This clone was counted a single time. The CDR3 coding sequence is TGTGCCAGCAGCTTTTCCCGGGACAGAGCTGAAAAACTGTTTTTT. Translation gives CASSFSRDRAEKLFF. The rearrangement uses TRBV13 and TRBJ1-4; 7 bases are a match to TRBD1. This CDR3 spans 15 amino acids. V was pared by 3 bases and J by 7 bases, with 8 bases of the junction left unmatched. CDR1 and CDR2 (germline): PRHDT, FYEKMQ (reference sequence).

This chain joins TRBV7-8 and TRBJ2-5, with 14 bases aligning to TRBD2. Per the germline V gene, CDR1 is SGHVS and CDR2 is FQNEAQ. V dropped 3 bases and J dropped 1; count of bases not matched to a gene: 7. The CDR3 has 18 residues. The CDR3 here is CASSLAWTSGRIQETQYF. For the CDR3, the DNA is TGTGCCAGCAGCTTGGCTTGGACTAGCGGGAGGATCCAAGAGACCCAGTACTTC.

Of note for this clone: This specimen includes other DNA sequences encoding the same CDR3. The genes are TRBV4-1 and TRBJ1-5; TRBD1 aligns across 8 bases. V trimming: 2 bases; J trimming: 1 base; junction bases outside the gene matches: 16. The germline V gene has CDR1 MGHRA and CDR2 YSYEKL. The CDR3 contains 20 residues. In nucleotides, the CDR3 is TGCGCCAGCAGCCAACACCTCACAGGGGGGCCTCCCATAAGCAATCAGCCCCAGCATTTT. Translating it yields CASSQHLTGGPPISNQPQHF.

This clone was counted a single time. The J gene is TRBJ2-1, the V gene TRBV19; D assignment may be TRBD1 or TRBD2 (5 bases each). CDR3 size: 15 residues. The germline gives CDR1 LNHDA, CDR2 SQIVND (reference sequence). The V gene lost 2 bases and the J gene lost 9 bases, with 17 bases spanning the gap. This CDR3 is CASSIRDQREIEQFF. The CDR3, as DNA: TGTGCCAGTAGTATAAGGGACCAGAGAGAAATTGAGCAGTTCTTC.

This clone was counted a single time. The genes are TRBV7-8 and TRBJ2-5; 13 nucleotides align to TRBD2. The germline V gene encodes CDR1 SGHVS and CDR2 FQNEAQ. The V segment lost 1 base and the J segment 5 bases; nucleotides outside the gene matches: 4. This CDR3 is 16 amino acids long. The CDR3 sequence: CASSLGTSGSWETQYF. For the CDR3, the DNA is TGTGCCAGCAGCTTAGGGACTAGCGGGAGTTGGGAGACCCAGTACTTC.

The CDR3 reads CAWRENHKISNQPQHF. In DNA form, the CDR3 reads TGTGCCTGGAGGGAAAACCACAAGATTAGCAATCAGCCCCAGCATTTT. J is TRBJ1-5 and V is TRBV30; D gene ambiguous. V was trimmed by 3 bases and J by 0 bases, leaving 15 bases between them. CDR3 length: 16 amino acids. Germline V CDR1 and CDR2: GTSNPN, SVGIG (reference sequence).

The gene calls are TRBV19 and TRBJ1-3; the D gene is possibly TRBD1 (5 bases). Germline V CDR1 and CDR2: LNHDA, SQIVND (reference sequence). Trimming took 8 bases from V and 7 from J, leaving 9 bases between them. CDR3 length: 11 residues. CDR3 coding DNA: TGTGCCAGTCGGTGGGGCAACACCATATATTTT. This translates into CASRWGNTIYF.

This clone was picked up one time. The rearrangement links TRBV3-1 (or the pseudogene TRBV3-2) to TRBJ2-7; 9 positions agree with TRBD2. J gave up 3 bases and V 1 base, and 4 bases lay outside the gene matches. CDR3 size: 15 residues. CDR1 LGHDT and CDR2 YNNKEL come from the germline V gene (reference sequence). CDR3 sequence reads: CASSQGLAVVYEQYF. CDR3 nucleotide sequence: TGTGCCAGCAGCCAAGGACTAGCGGTCGTCTACGAGCAGTACTTC.

The J gene is TRBJ1-1, the V gene TRBV19, with D unclear. Between the trimmed V and J ends, which lost 1 base and 0 bases, there was a span of 6 bases. Germline V gene sequence: CDR1 LNHDA, CDR2 SQIVND (reference sequence). CDR3 length equals 14 residues. CDR3 region: CASSIGSVNTEAFF. The CDR3 DNA reads as TGTGCCAGTAGTATAGGCTCGGTGAACACTGAAGCTTTCTTT.

This chain joins TRBV29-1 and TRBJ2-3, with 10 bases aligning to TRBD1. The CDR3 covers 14 residues. V lost 7 bases to trimming and J lost 2 bases; unmatched junction nucleotides: 6. CDR1 is SQVTM, CDR2 ANQGSEA, per germline. CDR3 nucleotide sequence: TGCAGCGCCCGGACAGGGGGAAACACAGATACGCAGTATTTT. Its translation: CSARTGGNTDTQYF.

The J gene is TRBJ1-2, the V gene TRBV24-1; a possible D gene is TRBD1 (5 bases). Germline values: CDR1 KGHDR, CDR2 SFDVKD. V dropped 2 bases and J dropped 5 bases, with 11 bases sitting between them. The CDR3 spans 14 residues. The CDR3 DNA is TGTGCCACCAGTGATTCCGGGACGGAGTATGGCTACACCTTC. Residues: CATSDSGTEYGYTF.

V usage is TRBV7-2 and J usage is TRBJ1-2; tentatively, D is TRBD1 (6 bases). V was pared by 5 bases and J by 1 base, with 20 bases between. Germline lookup yields CDR1 SGHTA and CDR2 FQGNSA. CDR3 size: 17 residues. Written as DNA, the CDR3 is TGTGCCAGCAGCCCCTGGGCTCGGGGGGCGGTTAACTATGGCTACACCTTC. This encodes CASSPWARGAVNYGYTF.

V gene TRBV5-6 combines with J gene TRBJ2-1; 9 bases match TRBD1. Germline assignment: CDR1 SGHDT and CDR2 YYEEEE. With V trimmed by 4 bases and J by 7 bases, 6 bases remained unmatched. There are 14 residues in the CDR3. This CDR3 reads CASSEGQGYNEQFF. Here the CDR3 DNA reads TGTGCCAGCAGCGAAGGACAGGGGTATAATGAGCAGTTCTTC.

The gene calls are TRBV25-1 and TRBJ1-6; possible D gene TRBD1, 6 bases. There are 16 residues in the CDR3. V lost 7 bases, J lost 3 bases, and 16 bases lay in between. Germline CDR1 reads MGHDK; CDR2 reads SYGVNS. In nucleotides, the CDR3 is TGTGCCAGCAAGTCCCGGACAGAAAGCTATAATTCACCCCTCCACTTT. As protein: CASKSRTESYNSPLHF.

The rearrangement uses TRBV2 and TRBJ1-4; D is ambiguous. V shed 6 bases and J shed 8 bases, with 16 bases lying between them. Germline V gives CDR1 SNHLY, CDR2 FYNNEI. This CDR3 has 14 amino acids. In nucleotides, the CDR3 is TGTGCCAGCAGCGGGGATTCCAGGAGGGAAAAACTGTTTTTT. It codes for CASSGDSRREKLFF. Variable domain in full (rest from reference TRBV2 and TRBJ1-4): EPEVTQTPSHQVTQMGQEVILRCVPISNHLYFYWYRQILGQKVEFLVSFYNNEISEKSEIFDDQFSVERPDGSNFTLKIRSTKLEDSAMYFCASSGDSRREKLFFGSGTQLSVL.

This rearrangement joins TRBV15 to TRBJ2-5; a weak D match, TRBD2 (6 bases). Germline-derived CDR1 and CDR2 are LNHNV and YYDKDF (reference sequence). Between the trimmed V and J ends, which lost 0 bases and 5 bases, there was a span of 19 bases. This CDR3 is built from 17 residues. CDR3 nucleotides: TGTGCCACCAGCAGAGATAGTGCACTAGCTGGTGGGGAGACCCAGTACTTC. Amino acids: CATSRDSALAGGETQYF.

The chain couples TRBV5-6 to TRBJ2-5, with 12 nucleotides matching TRBD2. Germline loops: CDR1 SGHDT, CDR2 YYEEEE. The CDR3 sequence is 18 residues long. Trimming cost V 4 bases and J 0 bases; bases outside gene matches: 10. CDR3 sequence reads: CASSLLAGGAGNQETQYF. CDR3 DNA: TGTGCCAGCAGCCTACTAGCGGGGGGCGCCGGTAACCAAGAGACCCAGTACTTC.

The chain is built from TRBV30 and TRBJ1-4; a weak D match, TRBD1 (6 bases). Germline values: CDR1 GTSNPN, CDR2 SVGIG (reference sequence). Deletions cut 0 bases from V and 6 bases from J, with 11 bases between. This CDR3 contains 14 residues. The CDR3 sequence is CAWSVRGGDEKLFF. The CDR3, as DNA: TGTGCCTGGAGTGTCAGGGGAGGTGATGAAAAACTGTTTTTT.

V and J are TRBV6-5 and TRBJ2-5; 8 nucleotides align to TRBD2. The CDR3 contains 15 residues. V was pared by 8 bases and J by 1 base, with 9 bases of the junction left unmatched. Germline values: CDR1 MNHEY, CDR2 SVGAGI. The CDR3 is CASWNAGGLQETQYF. The CDR3 DNA reads TGTGCCAGCTGGAATGCGGGAGGCCTCCAAGAGACCCAGTACTTC.

The count of this clone is one. This chain links TRBV19 with TRBJ1-5, with 9 bases matching TRBD1. The V and J ends lost 6 bases and 6 bases, in that order; junction bases with no gene match: 12. The CDR3 runs 16 residues. Per the germline V gene, CDR1 is LNHDA and CDR2 is SQIVND (reference sequence). The CDR3 DNA reads as TGTGCCAGTAGCCCAAGGGCGGGACAGGGAACTCAGCCCCAGCATTTT. It yields the protein CASSPRAGQGTQPQHF.

V gene TRBV7-2 combines with J gene TRBJ2-7; TRBD2 matches 12 bases. Germline CDR1 reads SGHTA; CDR2 reads FQGNSA. The CDR3 spans 15 residues. The V segment lost 4 bases and the J segment 7 bases; nucleotides outside the gene matches: 8. DNA of the CDR3: TGTGCCAGCAGCTCAAGACTAGCGGGAGAGTGGGAGCAGTACTTC. It encodes CASSSRLAGEWEQYF.

The J gene is TRBJ1-1, the V gene TRBV25-1; D gene ambiguous. Germline V CDR1 and CDR2: MGHDK, SYGVNS. This CDR3 region has 14 residues. V dropped 2 bases and J dropped 1 base, with 8 bases sitting between them. This CDR3 reads CASSEIYGNTEAFF. The DNA of the CDR3 is TGTGCCAGCAGTGAAATATATGGGAACACTGAAGCTTTCTTT. The whole variable domain, remainder taken from reference TRBV25-1 and TRBJ1-1, is EADIYQTPRYLVIGTGKKITLECSQTMGHDKMYWYQQDPGMELHLIHYSYGVNSTEKGDLSSESTVSRIRTEHFPLTLESARPSHTSQYLCASSEIYGNTEAFFGQGTRLTVV.

This chain joins TRBV6-1 and TRBJ1-2; tentatively, D is TRBD1 (6 bases). This CDR3 contains 21 residues. Per the germline V gene, CDR1 is MNHNS and CDR2 is SASEGT. V lost 1 base to trimming and J lost 4 bases, with 31 bases between them. CDR3 sequence: CASSEGPVRGQTGVEGYGYTF. CDR3 nucleotide sequence: TGTGCCAGCAGTGAAGGCCCGGTGCGAGGGCAGACAGGAGTAGAAGGCTATGGCTACACCTTC.

J is TRBJ1-6 and V is TRBV6-1, with 8 bases that match TRBD1. The CDR3 has 15 residues. V was clipped by 2 bases and J by 9 bases; unmatched bases: 6. CDR1 and CDR2 from the germline V gene are MNHNS and SASEGT. This chain's CDR3 is CASSETTGAGSPLHF. CDR3 DNA sequence: TGTGCCAGCAGTGAAACGACAGGGGCCGGTTCACCCCTCCACTTT.

The chain has TRBV30 and TRBJ1-2; perhaps TRBD1 as D (5 bases). Germline CDR1 GTSNPN, CDR2 SVGIG (reference sequence). This CDR3 has 16 residues. The ends were cut back, 2 bases at V and 4 bases at J, with 20 bases in the middle. Here the CDR3 reads CAWSRGVLTDFYGYTF. CDR3 nucleotide sequence: TGTGCCTGGAGTCGAGGGGTCCTGACGGACTTCTATGGCTACACCTTC.

This chain links TRBV2 with TRBJ1-2; possible D gene TRBD1, 5 bases. V shed 5 bases and J shed 7 bases, with 8 bases lying between them. CDR3 length equals 11 residues. Germline CDR1 reads SNHLY; CDR2 reads FYNNEI. The CDR3 here is CASSSRGGYTF. The CDR3 DNA follows: TGTGCCAGCAGTTCGAGGGGTGGCTACACCTTC.

This rearrangement joins TRBV12-3 or TRBV12-4 to TRBJ2-1; D is perhaps TRBD1 or TRBD2 (5 bases each). Trimming took 4 bases from V and 9 from J, leaving 7 bases between them. The CDR3 runs to 11 residues. This chain's CDR3 is CASSSGPEQFF. For the CDR3, the DNA is TGTGCCAGCAGTTCGGGACCTGAGCAGTTCTTC.

The chain recombines TRBV19 with TRBJ1-5, with D possibly TRBD1 on 5 matching bases. Per the germline V gene, CDR1 is LNHDA and CDR2 is SQIVND (reference sequence). The CDR3 has 13 amino acids. Trimming pared 6 bases from V and 5 bases from J, leaving 11 bases between. The CDR3, as DNA: TGTGCCAGTAGGCCAATAGGGGATCAGCCCCAGCATTTT. Translating it yields CASRPIGDQPQHF.

This chain uses TRBV7-9 with TRBJ1-1; possible D gene TRBD1, 6 bases. Trimming cost V 1 base and J 7 bases, with 7 bases left between them. Germline lookup yields CDR1 SEHNR and CDR2 FQNEAQ (reference sequence). The CDR3 sequence is 12 residues long. The CDR3 DNA reads as TGTGCCAGCAGCTTAGTGGACAGTGAAGCTTTCTTT. Translation: CASSLVDSEAFF.